The sequence of this T cell receptor beta chain was determined in a study of T cell responses to AZD1222 COVID-19 vaccine. Study outcomes and limitations: In a largely white British group with more females than males, clonal diversity was possibly underestimated.

Generated by immunoSEQ multiplex PCR, the TCRdb table keeps only in-frame clones and is missing some. The sample holds 120,000 to 150,000 clones, more than 70% seen once. With regard to this clone: Its antigen is still unknown.

V dropped 2 bases and J dropped 9 bases, with 14 bases sitting between them. The germline gives CDR1 LGHDT, CDR2 YNNKEL (reference sequence). The CDR3 is made up of 15 amino acids. The chain employs TRBV3-1 (or the pseudogene TRBV3-2) and TRBJ1-6; D is undetermined. The input for sequencing was peripheral blood, taken on day 0 of AZD1222 vaccination. The sequence derives from an adult in good health. DNA of the CDR3: TGTGCCAGCAGCCAAATCGACCTCCCCAGTTCACCCCTCCACTTT. It specifies CASSQIDLPSSPLHF.